The rows below give T cell receptor beta chains drawn from one sample of a study of T-cell reconstitution after alpha-beta-depleted transplantation in children. From the PCR reads, TCRdb called clonotypes with MiXCR, one entry per CDR3 protein. The table includes 550,000 to 800,000 distinct CDR3 sequences, around 14% detected once. Sequences were derived from PBMCs, sampled before TCRalphabeta/CD19-depleted stem cell transplant. The source is a girl aged 2-10 years with congenital amegakaryocytic thrombocytopenia, due to receive a stem cell transplant. Both conserved end residues are part of each CDR3. Each record gives: V gene, D gene, J gene, clone size, CDR3 DNA, CDR3 protein. D genes are given only for firm matches. Size tells how often a clone was seen (once, few, many) or the class of an expanded clone, and some rows leave it out.

V gene: TRBV4-1; D gene: TRBD1; J gene: TRBJ1-5; clone size: few; CDR3 DNA: TGCGCCAGCAGCCAGCCCCGGACAGGGGGCGAGGGCAATCAGCCCCAGCATTTT; CDR3 protein: CASSQPRTGGEGNQPQHF
V gene: TRBV11-2; D gene: .; J gene: TRBJ2-1; clone size: .; CDR3 DNA: TGTGCCAGCAGCTTAGTTAGATTTGCAGAGAACAATGAGCAGTTCTTC; CDR3 protein: CASSLVRFAENNEQFF
V gene: TRBV18; D gene: .; J gene: TRBJ1-2; clone size: many; CDR3 DNA: TGTGCCAGCTCACCGGACAACTATGGCTACACCTTC; CDR3 protein: CASSPDNYGYTF
V gene: TRBV4-1; D gene: .; J gene: TRBJ2-5; clone size: many; CDR3 DNA: TGCGCCAGCAGCCAGGCACTTTCGGAGACCCAGTACTTC; CDR3 protein: CASSQALSETQYF
V gene: TRBV20-1; D gene: .; J gene: TRBJ2-7; clone size: many; CDR3 DNA: TGCAGTGCTAGAGATTTCGGGGACGAGCAGTACTTC; CDR3 protein: CSARDFGDEQYF
V gene: TRBV7-8; D gene: .; J gene: TRBJ2-7; clone size: few; CDR3 DNA: TGTGCCAGCAGCTTAGGTCACCAACATTACGAGCAGTACTTC; CDR3 protein: CASSLGHQHYEQYF
V gene: TRBV10-3; D gene: TRBD1; J gene: TRBJ2-7; clone size: .; CDR3 DNA: TGTGCCATCAGTGAGTCGGGGGGACAGGGTAGCTCCTACGAGCAGTACTTC; CDR3 protein: CAISESGGQGSSYEQYF
V gene: TRBV5-1; D gene: .; J gene: TRBJ2-7; clone size: few; CDR3 DNA: TGCGCCAGCAGCTTGGAGGCATTAGCGATCTCCTACGAGCAGTACTTC; CDR3 protein: CASSLEALAISYEQYF
V gene: TRBV6-1; D gene: .; J gene: TRBJ2-7; clone size: many; CDR3 DNA: TGTGCCAGCAGTGAACGTGCAGGACTCTACGAGCAGTACTTC; CDR3 protein: CASSERAGLYEQYF
V gene: TRBV10-3; D gene: .; J gene: TRBJ2-5; clone size: many; CDR3 DNA: TGTGCCATCAGGACAGCAGCTGAAGAGACCCAGTACTTC; CDR3 protein: CAIRTAAEETQYF
V gene: TRBV10-3; D gene: .; J gene: TRBJ2-7; clone size: .; CDR3 DNA: TGTGCCATCAGTCCCGGGGTCGCCTACGAGCAGTACTTC; CDR3 protein: CAISPGVAYEQYF
V gene: TRBV20-1; D gene: TRBD2; J gene: TRBJ2-7; clone size: .; CDR3 DNA: TGCAGTGCTAGGGAATGGGGACTAGCGGGAATGTACGAGCAGTACTTC; CDR3 protein: CSAREWGLAGMYEQYF
V gene: TRBV5-1; D gene: TRBD1; J gene: TRBJ2-1; clone size: few; CDR3 DNA: TGCGCCAGCAGCTTGGGACAGGGGTATTCTGAGCAGTTCTTC; CDR3 protein: CASSLGQGYSEQFF
V gene: TRBV3-1; D gene: .; J gene: TRBJ1-2; clone size: many; CDR3 DNA: TGTGCCAGCAGCCAAGAAACCAAGGGTAATGGCTACACCTTC; CDR3 protein: CASSQETKGNGYTF
V gene: TRBV5-1; D gene: .; J gene: TRBJ2-7; clone size: many; CDR3 DNA: TGCGCCAGCAGCTCCGGGAGCTTAAACGAGCAGTACTTC; CDR3 protein: CASSSGSLNEQYF
V gene: TRBV3-1; D gene: .; J gene: TRBJ1-1; clone size: .; CDR3 DNA: TGTGCCAGCAGTCGACAGAGGAACACTGAAGCTTTCTTT; CDR3 protein: CASSRQRNTEAFF
V gene: TRBV7-8; D gene: .; J gene: TRBJ2-3; clone size: many; CDR3 DNA: TGTGCCAGCACATTGGGCTTCCGAGGAACAGATACGCAGTATTTT; CDR3 protein: CASTLGFRGTDTQYF
V gene: TRBV12-3/TRBV12-4; D gene: TRBD2; J gene: TRBJ2-3; clone size: few; CDR3 DNA: TGTGCCAGCAAAGAGTTGGGACTAGCGGGAGATACGCAGTATTTT; CDR3 protein: CASKELGLAGDTQYF
V gene: TRBV5-1; D gene: .; J gene: TRBJ2-7; clone size: .; CDR3 DNA: TGCGCCAGCAGCTTGCTGGGACGTTCGAGCTCCTACGAGCAGTACTTC; CDR3 protein: CASSLLGRSSSYEQYF
V gene: TRBV27; D gene: .; J gene: TRBJ2-3; clone size: few; CDR3 DNA: TGTGCCAGCAGTTTATTTAGCGAGCAATCAGATACGCAGTATTTT; CDR3 protein: CASSLFSEQSDTQYF
V gene: TRBV10-3; D gene: .; J gene: TRBJ1-4; clone size: many; CDR3 DNA: TGTGCCACCTCCGACAGGCCTATTGGGGTTGAAAAACTGTTTTTT; CDR3 protein: CATSDRPIGVEKLFF
V gene: TRBV6-2/TRBV6-3; D gene: .; J gene: TRBJ1-2; clone size: .; CDR3 DNA: TGTGCCAGCAGAAAGGACGCGCGACTCCCCCTCTTGCCTATTAACTATGGCTACACCTTC; CDR3 protein: CASRKDARLPLLPINYGYTF
V gene: TRBV12-3/TRBV12-4; D gene: .; J gene: TRBJ2-5; clone size: many; CDR3 DNA: TGTGCCAGCAGCCTAACCGGCGGTGTAGGGTCGAATGAGACCCAGTACTTC; CDR3 protein: CASSLTGGVGSNETQYF
V gene: TRBV29-1; D gene: .; J gene: TRBJ1-1; clone size: many; CDR3 DNA: TGCAGCGTTGGCTCCCGGGACCCGGTCTTT; CDR3 protein: CSVGSRDPVF
V gene: TRBV15; D gene: .; J gene: TRBJ1-2; clone size: many; CDR3 DNA: TGTGCCACCAGCAGAGATCTATTCAAACGGCAAACTAACTATGGCTACACCTTC; CDR3 protein: CATSRDLFKRQTNYGYTF
V gene: TRBV27; D gene: .; J gene: TRBJ2-1; clone size: many; CDR3 DNA: TGTGCCAGCAGTCCTACCGCCGGGCTAAGGGTGAGAGGTGAGCAGTTCTTC; CDR3 protein: CASSPTAGLRVRGEQFF
V gene: TRBV5-1; D gene: TRBD2; J gene: TRBJ2-5; clone size: .; CDR3 DNA: TGCGCCAGCAGCCCTCTAGCGGGAATGGAGACCCAGTACTTC; CDR3 protein: CASSPLAGMETQYF
V gene: TRBV7-2; D gene: .; J gene: TRBJ2-7; clone size: many; CDR3 DNA: TGTGCCAGCACCTTACAGGCCACCAGCTCCTACGAGCAGTACTTC; CDR3 protein: CASTLQATSSYEQYF
V gene: TRBV12-3/TRBV12-4; D gene: TRBD2; J gene: TRBJ2-1; clone size: few; CDR3 DNA: TGTGCCAGCACCCTAGCGGCGGGAGGGCCTAATGAGCAGTTCTTC; CDR3 protein: CASTLAAGGPNEQFF
V gene: TRBV29-1; D gene: .; J gene: TRBJ2-5; clone size: many; CDR3 DNA: TGCAGCGTTGAATCCGGAAGACAGGTGAATAGACAAGAGACCCAGTACTTC; CDR3 protein: CSVESGRQVNRQETQYF
V gene: TRBV6-2/TRBV6-3; D gene: .; J gene: TRBJ1-6; clone size: many; CDR3 DNA: TGTGCCAGCAGTCGACAGGTCACGAATTCACCCCTCCACTTT; CDR3 protein: CASSRQVTNSPLHF
V gene: TRBV10-3; D gene: .; J gene: TRBJ2-1; clone size: many; CDR3 DNA: TGTGCCATCAGTGATCTATCGCGGGGCGCCTACAATGAGCAGTTCTTC; CDR3 protein: CAISDLSRGAYNEQFF
V gene: TRBV6-5; D gene: .; J gene: TRBJ1-2; clone size: many; CDR3 DNA: TGTGCCAGCAGGGACGGAGGCGGCTACACCTTC; CDR3 protein: CASRDGGGYTF
V gene: TRBV12-3/TRBV12-4; D gene: .; J gene: TRBJ1-2; clone size: many; CDR3 DNA: TGTGCCAGCAGGGAAGACAGCGGCTATGGCTACACCTTC; CDR3 protein: CASREDSGYGYTF
V gene: TRBV10-2; D gene: .; J gene: TRBJ2-7; clone size: many; CDR3 DNA: TGCGCCAGCAGCATCCTAGCCAGCTACGAGCAGTACTTC; CDR3 protein: CASSILASYEQYF
V gene: TRBV5-1; D gene: TRBD2; J gene: TRBJ2-7; clone size: many; CDR3 DNA: TGCGCCAGCGGGGTTAGCGGGGAATTCGAGCAGTACTTC; CDR3 protein: CASGVSGEFEQYF
V gene: TRBV6-2/TRBV6-3; D gene: TRBD1; J gene: TRBJ1-5; clone size: .; CDR3 DNA: TGTGCCAGCTCAAAAGGGGGGACAGGGGACCTGTATAGCAATCAGCCCCAGCATTTT; CDR3 protein: CASSKGGTGDLYSNQPQHF
V gene: TRBV19; D gene: .; J gene: TRBJ1-5; clone size: .; CDR3 DNA: TGTGCCAGTAGTATTGGACTTCAGCCCCAGCATTTT; CDR3 protein: CASSIGLQPQHF
V gene: TRBV30; D gene: .; J gene: TRBJ1-1; clone size: few; CDR3 DNA: TGTGCCTGGAGTGTTCGACAGACGAACACTGAAGCTTTCTTT; CDR3 protein: CAWSVRQTNTEAFF
V gene: TRBV7-3; D gene: .; J gene: TRBJ2-1; clone size: few; CDR3 DNA: TGTGCCAGCAGCTTAAGCGACCTTTACAATGAGCAGTTCTTC; CDR3 protein: CASSLSDLYNEQFF
V gene: TRBV20-1; D gene: TRBD2; J gene: TRBJ2-3; clone size: many; CDR3 DNA: TGCAGTGCTAGACAATCTAGCGGGAACACAGATACGCAGTATTTT; CDR3 protein: CSARQSSGNTDTQYF
V gene: TRBV20-1; D gene: TRBD2; J gene: TRBJ2-5; clone size: many; CDR3 DNA: TGCAGTGCTTCCCGTAGGGAGGGGATGGAGACCCAGTACTTC; CDR3 protein: CSASRREGMETQYF
V gene: TRBV4-1; D gene: .; J gene: TRBJ2-5; clone size: few; CDR3 DNA: TGCGCCAGCAGCCAAGTAGGTACAGGGCGGGAGACCCAGTACTTC; CDR3 protein: CASSQVGTGRETQYF
V gene: TRBV14; D gene: .; J gene: TRBJ2-1; clone size: few; CDR3 DNA: TGTGCCAGCAGCCAAGAAATTCGCATGAAGCAGTTCTTC; CDR3 protein: CASSQEIRMKQFF
V gene: TRBV5-6; D gene: TRBD2; J gene: TRBJ2-7; clone size: .; CDR3 DNA: TGTGCCAGCAGCTTGGGAAGGCTAGCGGGAGCCTACAATGAGCAGTACTTC; CDR3 protein: CASSLGRLAGAYNEQYF
V gene: TRBV20-1; D gene: .; J gene: TRBJ2-3; clone size: .; CDR3 DNA: TGCAGTGCTGTAAGGGACGCAGATACGCAGTATTTT; CDR3 protein: CSAVRDADTQYF
V gene: TRBV2; D gene: TRBD2; J gene: TRBJ2-2; clone size: many; CDR3 DNA: TGTGCCAGCAGAGGACTAGGAACCGGGGAGCTGTTTTTT; CDR3 protein: CASRGLGTGELFF
V gene: TRBV30; D gene: TRBD2; J gene: TRBJ2-1; clone size: .; CDR3 DNA: TGTGCCTGGAGTGCGGGAGGGCCCCATGAGCAGTTCTTC; CDR3 protein: CAWSAGGPHEQFF
V gene: TRBV20-1; D gene: .; J gene: TRBJ2-1; clone size: many; CDR3 DNA: TGCAGTGCTAGAGTCGGAGGTGGTGGGTTCTTC; CDR3 protein: CSARVGGGGFF
V gene: TRBV20-1; D gene: .; J gene: TRBJ2-7; clone size: few; CDR3 DNA: TGCAGTGCCGTCGGGGGCGGCCCTGTCGAGCAGTACTTC; CDR3 protein: CSAVGGGPVEQYF
V gene: TRBV12-3/TRBV12-4; D gene: TRBD1; J gene: TRBJ1-1; clone size: many; CDR3 DNA: TGTGCCAGCAGCCCCCGACAGGGATACACTGAAGCTTTCTTT; CDR3 protein: CASSPRQGYTEAFF
V gene: TRBV12-3/TRBV12-4; D gene: TRBD2; J gene: TRBJ2-1; clone size: many; CDR3 DNA: TGTGCCAGCAGTTCAGAGGGACTATCGCCGAAGTTCTTC; CDR3 protein: CASSSEGLSPKFF
V gene: TRBV20-1; D gene: TRBD2; J gene: TRBJ2-7; clone size: .; CDR3 DNA: TGCAGTGCTGCTAGCGGGAGCCTCTCCTACGAGCAGTACTTC; CDR3 protein: CSAASGSLSYEQYF
V gene: TRBV7-9; D gene: .; J gene: TRBJ2-1; clone size: few; CDR3 DNA: TGTGCCAGCAGGCCCCCTGGTCGGGATGAGCAGTTCTTC; CDR3 protein: CASRPPGRDEQFF
V gene: TRBV12-3/TRBV12-4; D gene: TRBD1; J gene: TRBJ1-2; clone size: few; CDR3 DNA: TGTGCCAGCAGCATCTCTGGGTACAGGGGAGATGGCTACACCTTC; CDR3 protein: CASSISGYRGDGYTF
V gene: TRBV29-1; D gene: .; J gene: TRBJ2-5; clone size: few; CDR3 DNA: TGCAGCGGTGGGGATCAGGGAAAAGAGACCCAGTACTTC; CDR3 protein: CSGGDQGKETQYF
V gene: TRBV12-3/TRBV12-4; D gene: .; J gene: TRBJ2-2; clone size: .; CDR3 DNA: TGTGCCATACCTTCGAACACCGGGGAGCTGTTTTTT; CDR3 protein: CAIPSNTGELFF